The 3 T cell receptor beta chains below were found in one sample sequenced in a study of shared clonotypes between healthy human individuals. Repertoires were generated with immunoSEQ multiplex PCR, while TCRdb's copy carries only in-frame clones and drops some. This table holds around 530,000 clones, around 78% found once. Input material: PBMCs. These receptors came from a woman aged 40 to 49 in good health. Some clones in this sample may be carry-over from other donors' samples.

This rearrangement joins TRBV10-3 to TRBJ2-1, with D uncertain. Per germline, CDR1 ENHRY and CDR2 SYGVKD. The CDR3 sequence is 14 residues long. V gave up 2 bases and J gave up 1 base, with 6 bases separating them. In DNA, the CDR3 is TGTGCCATCAGTGAGGGAGTTTCCTACAATGAGCAGTTCTTC. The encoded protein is CAISEGVSYNEQFF.

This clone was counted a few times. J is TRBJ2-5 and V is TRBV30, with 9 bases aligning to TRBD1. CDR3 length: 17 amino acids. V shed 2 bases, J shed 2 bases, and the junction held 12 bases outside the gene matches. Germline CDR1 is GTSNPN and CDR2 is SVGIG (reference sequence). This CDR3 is CAWSKGQGWTTQETQYF. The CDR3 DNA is TGTGCCTGGAGTAAGGGACAGGGTTGGACAACTCAAGAGACCCAGTACTTC.

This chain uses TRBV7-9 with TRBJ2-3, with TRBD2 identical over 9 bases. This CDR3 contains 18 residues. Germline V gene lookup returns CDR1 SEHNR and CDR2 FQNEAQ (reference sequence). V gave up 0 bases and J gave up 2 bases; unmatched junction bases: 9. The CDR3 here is CASSLARTSATSTDTQYF. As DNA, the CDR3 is TGTGCCAGCAGCTTAGCGAGGACTAGCGCCACTTCCACAGATACGCAGTATTTT.